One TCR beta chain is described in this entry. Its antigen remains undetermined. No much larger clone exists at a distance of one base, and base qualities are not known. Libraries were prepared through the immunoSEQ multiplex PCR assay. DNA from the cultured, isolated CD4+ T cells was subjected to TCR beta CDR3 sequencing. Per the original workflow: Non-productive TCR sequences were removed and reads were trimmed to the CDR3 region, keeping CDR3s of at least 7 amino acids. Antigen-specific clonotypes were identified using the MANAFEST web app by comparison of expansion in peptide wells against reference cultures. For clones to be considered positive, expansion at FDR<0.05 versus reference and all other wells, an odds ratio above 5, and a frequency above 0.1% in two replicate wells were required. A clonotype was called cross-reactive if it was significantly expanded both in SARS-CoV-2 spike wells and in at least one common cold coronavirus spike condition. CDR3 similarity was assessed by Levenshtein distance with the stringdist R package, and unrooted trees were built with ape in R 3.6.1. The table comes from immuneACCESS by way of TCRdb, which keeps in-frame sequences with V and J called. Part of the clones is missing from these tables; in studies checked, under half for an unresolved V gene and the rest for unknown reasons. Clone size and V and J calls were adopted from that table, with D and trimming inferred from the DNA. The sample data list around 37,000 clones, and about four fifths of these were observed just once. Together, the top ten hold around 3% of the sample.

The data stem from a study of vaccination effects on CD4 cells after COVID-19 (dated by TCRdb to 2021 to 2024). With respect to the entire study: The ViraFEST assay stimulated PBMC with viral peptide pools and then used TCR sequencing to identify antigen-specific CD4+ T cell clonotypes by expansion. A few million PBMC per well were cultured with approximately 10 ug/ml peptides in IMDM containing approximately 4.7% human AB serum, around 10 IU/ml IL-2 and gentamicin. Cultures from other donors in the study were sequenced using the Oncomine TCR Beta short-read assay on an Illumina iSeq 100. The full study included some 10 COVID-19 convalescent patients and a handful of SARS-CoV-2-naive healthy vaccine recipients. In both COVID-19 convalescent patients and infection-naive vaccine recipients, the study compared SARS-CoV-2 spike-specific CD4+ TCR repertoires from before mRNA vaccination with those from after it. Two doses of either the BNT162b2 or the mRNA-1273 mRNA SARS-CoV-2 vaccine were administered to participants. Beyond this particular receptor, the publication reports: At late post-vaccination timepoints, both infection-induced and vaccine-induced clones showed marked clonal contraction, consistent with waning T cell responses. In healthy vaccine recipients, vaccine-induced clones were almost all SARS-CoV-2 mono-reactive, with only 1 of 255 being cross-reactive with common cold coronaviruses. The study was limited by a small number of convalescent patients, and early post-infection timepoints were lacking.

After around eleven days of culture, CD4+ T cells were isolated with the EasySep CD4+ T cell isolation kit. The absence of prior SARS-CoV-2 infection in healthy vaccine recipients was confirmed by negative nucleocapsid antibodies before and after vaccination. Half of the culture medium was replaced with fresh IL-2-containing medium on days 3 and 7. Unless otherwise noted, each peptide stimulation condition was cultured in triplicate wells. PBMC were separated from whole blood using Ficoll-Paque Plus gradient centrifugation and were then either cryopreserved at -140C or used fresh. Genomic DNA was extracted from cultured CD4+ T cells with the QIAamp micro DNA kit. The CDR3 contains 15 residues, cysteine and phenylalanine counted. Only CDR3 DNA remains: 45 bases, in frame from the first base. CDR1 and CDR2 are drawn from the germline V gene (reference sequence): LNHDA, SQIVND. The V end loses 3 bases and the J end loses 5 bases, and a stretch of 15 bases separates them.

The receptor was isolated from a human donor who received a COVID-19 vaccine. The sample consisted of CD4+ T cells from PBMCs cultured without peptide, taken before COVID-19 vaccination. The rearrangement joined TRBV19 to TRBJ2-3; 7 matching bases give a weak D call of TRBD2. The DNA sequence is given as TGTGCCAGTAGTATCGGAGGGGGGGGCCGAGATACGCAGTATTTT. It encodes CASSIGGGGRDTQYF. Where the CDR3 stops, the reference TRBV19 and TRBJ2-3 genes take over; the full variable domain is DGGITQSPKYLFRKEGQNVTLSCEQNLNHDAMYWYRQDPGQGLRLIYYSQIVNDFQKGDIAEGYSVSREKKESFPLTVTSAQKNPTAFYLCASSIGGGGRDTQYFGPGTRLTVL.